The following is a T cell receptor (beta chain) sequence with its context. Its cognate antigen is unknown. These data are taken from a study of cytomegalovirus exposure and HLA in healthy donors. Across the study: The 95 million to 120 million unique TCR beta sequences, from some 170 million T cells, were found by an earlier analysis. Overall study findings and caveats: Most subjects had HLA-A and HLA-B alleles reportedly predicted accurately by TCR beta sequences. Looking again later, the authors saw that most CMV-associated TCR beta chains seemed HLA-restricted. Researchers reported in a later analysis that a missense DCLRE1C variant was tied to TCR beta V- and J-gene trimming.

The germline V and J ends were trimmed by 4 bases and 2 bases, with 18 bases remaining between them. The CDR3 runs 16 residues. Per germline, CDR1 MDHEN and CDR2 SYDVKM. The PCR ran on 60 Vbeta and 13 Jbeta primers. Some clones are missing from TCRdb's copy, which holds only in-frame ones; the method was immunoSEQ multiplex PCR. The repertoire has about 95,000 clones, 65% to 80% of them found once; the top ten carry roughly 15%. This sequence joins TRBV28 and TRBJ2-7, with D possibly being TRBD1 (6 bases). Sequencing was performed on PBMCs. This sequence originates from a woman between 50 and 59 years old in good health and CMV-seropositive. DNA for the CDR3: TGTGCCAGCAGTTCCCGTGGGGGCATTGGGCCCTACGAGCAGTACTTC. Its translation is CASSSRGGIGPYEQYF.